The rows below give T cell receptor beta chains drawn from one sample of a study of blood T cell repertoires in COVID-19. TCRdb keeps only in-frame clones here, not all; method: immunoSEQ multiplex PCR. The profile covers approximately 26,000 clones, with roughly 84% appearing a single time and roughly 13% taken by the ten largest. Sequencing input: peripheral blood. All receptors come from a human donor in a cohort sampled during active COVID-19. The donor label of this sample is uncertain. The CDR3 runs from the conserved cysteine through the conserved F or W. A D gene is named only where the DNA matches it firmly. Size is stated for part of the rows, as once, few or many counts, or as a class when the clone is expanded.

d_gene: NA
abundance: NA
v_gene: TRBV2
j_gene: TRBJ2-2
CDR3nt: TGTGCCAGCAGTGAAAGCGGACTGAACACCGGGGAGCTGTTTTTT
CDR3aa: CASSESGLNTGELFF

d_gene: TRBD1
abundance: NA
v_gene: TRBV11-2
j_gene: TRBJ1-6
CDR3nt: TGTGCCAGCAGCTTGGGACAGGGTTATTCACCCCTCCACTTT
CDR3aa: CASSLGQGYSPLHF

d_gene: NA
abundance: NA
v_gene: TRBV14
j_gene: TRBJ2-5
CDR3nt: TGTGCCAGCAGCCAAGAAAGGCGGGAGACCCAGTACTTC
CDR3aa: CASSQERRETQYF

d_gene: TRBD1
abundance: NA
v_gene: TRBV6-1
j_gene: TRBJ2-1
CDR3nt: TGTGCCAGCAGTGAACAAGGGACAGGGATTATCAATGAGCAGTTCTTC
CDR3aa: CASSEQGTGIINEQFF

d_gene: NA
abundance: NA
v_gene: TRBV7-8
j_gene: TRBJ1-6
CDR3nt: TGTGCCAGCAGCTTAGATGGGGGCGGGAGTTCACCCCTCCACTTT
CDR3aa: CASSLDGGGSSPLHF

d_gene: NA
abundance: NA
v_gene: TRBV5-4
j_gene: TRBJ2-2
CDR3nt: TGTGCCAGCAGGCCCTGGGAGACCGGGGAGCTGTTTTTT
CDR3aa: CASRPWETGELFF

d_gene: TRBD1
abundance: NA
v_gene: TRBV11-1
j_gene: TRBJ2-1
CDR3nt: TGTGCCAGCAGTTCCGACAGGGACTCCTACAATGAGCAGTTCTTC
CDR3aa: CASSSDRDSYNEQFF

d_gene: NA
abundance: few
v_gene: TRBV6-5
j_gene: TRBJ2-7
CDR3nt: TGTGCCAGCAGTTCTCCAGGCTCCTACGAGCAGTACTTC
CDR3aa: CASSSPGSYEQYF

d_gene: NA
abundance: NA
v_gene: TRBV7-6
j_gene: TRBJ1-1
CDR3nt: TGTGCCAGCAGCTTAGAGCCCGGACTTACCCCCACTGAAGCTTTCTTT
CDR3aa: CASSLEPGLTPTEAFF

d_gene: TRBD2
abundance: NA
v_gene: TRBV7-2
j_gene: TRBJ2-1
CDR3nt: TGTGCCAGCAGCTTAAGCGGGGGGGCCGTCGATGAGCAGTTCTTC
CDR3aa: CASSLSGGAVDEQFF

d_gene: NA
abundance: NA
v_gene: TRBV7-9
j_gene: TRBJ2-5
CDR3nt: TGTGCCAGCGCCGGGGAGACCCAGTACTTC
CDR3aa: CASAGETQYF

d_gene: NA
abundance: NA
v_gene: TRBV4-1
j_gene: TRBJ1-3
CDR3nt: TGCGCCAGCAGCTCGGACATAGTTGGAAACACCATATATTTT
CDR3aa: CASSSDIVGNTIYF

d_gene: NA
abundance: few
v_gene: TRBV5-5
j_gene: TRBJ2-2
CDR3nt: TGTGCCAGCAGCTCCCCCGTCGGGGAGCTGTTTTTT
CDR3aa: CASSSPVGELFF

d_gene: NA
abundance: NA
v_gene: TRBV6-5
j_gene: TRBJ2-7
CDR3nt: TGTGCCAGCATGGCGGGGTCGAGCAACGAGCAGTACTTC
CDR3aa: CASMAGSSNEQYF

d_gene: TRBD1
abundance: NA
v_gene: TRBV5-1
j_gene: TRBJ2-7
CDR3nt: TGCGCCAGCAGCTCTCGGGACAGTGGATCCTACGAGCAGTACTTC
CDR3aa: CASSSRDSGSYEQYF

d_gene: TRBD2
abundance: NA
v_gene: TRBV5-1
j_gene: TRBJ2-3
CDR3nt: TGCGCCAGCAGCTCAACCCCGGGACTAGCGGGGGGGACAGATACGCAGTATTTT
CDR3aa: CASSSTPGLAGGTDTQYF

d_gene: NA
abundance: few
v_gene: TRBV3-1/TRBV3-2
j_gene: TRBJ2-2
CDR3nt: TGTGCCGCCCGAGGTCCGGGGGAGCTGTTTTTT
CDR3aa: CAARGPGELFF

d_gene: NA
abundance: NA
v_gene: TRBV9
j_gene: TRBJ1-4
CDR3nt: TGTGCCAGCAGCGTAGGCGGGGCGCAGGAAAAACTGTTTTTT
CDR3aa: CASSVGGAQEKLFF

d_gene: NA
abundance: NA
v_gene: TRBV7-2
j_gene: TRBJ1-2
CDR3nt: TGTGCCAGCAGCTTAACTGGGGTCGGGGAAGGGTTTGGCTACACCTTC
CDR3aa: CASSLTGVGEGFGYTF

d_gene: NA
abundance: NA
v_gene: TRBV30
j_gene: TRBJ2-7
CDR3nt: TGTGCCTGGACTAGAACGGAACATTACGAGCAGTACTTC
CDR3aa: CAWTRTEHYEQYF

d_gene: TRBD1
abundance: NA
v_gene: TRBV5-8
j_gene: TRBJ1-1
CDR3nt: TGTGCCAGCAGCCCAGGGGGGTTGAACACTGAAGCTTTCTTT
CDR3aa: CASSPGGLNTEAFF